The clone carrying this T cell receptor (beta chain) occurred many times. The CDR3 is made up of 15 amino acids. After removal of 6 bases from V and 3 bases from J, the junction contained 5 bases not matched to a gene. Per germline, CDR1 MNHNS and CDR2 SASEGT. The library was built from around 0.4 ug RNA with molecular barcoded adaptors for alpha/delta and beta/gamma chains. Via MiXCR, TCRdb re-called the reads, giving one row per CDR3 protein. This sample yields 100,000 to 150,000 distinct CDR3 sequences, of which less than 15% are seen a single time; just under 8.5% belongs to the top ten. This record belongs to a study of read filtering for tumor transcriptome and immune sequencing.

This sequence joins TRBV6-1 and TRBJ2-2; 9 bases line up with TRBD1. Material: a population of CD138-negative cells sorted from bone marrow. The sequence was collected from a donor over 35 with multiple myeloma. DNA of the CDR3: TGTGCCAGCAGAGGGGACAGGGTGGACACCGGGGAGCTGTTTTTT. It translates to CASRGDRVDTGELFF.